Each of the 16 T cell receptor beta chains below was sequenced from the same sample in a study of T cell changes during pregnancy in multiple sclerosis. The table came from immunoSEQ multiplex PCR; TCRdb's copy has only in-frame clones and leaves some out. Of 50,000 to 65,000 clones in the sample, 93% are singletons; the top ten hold more than 3%. Sequencing was performed on CD8+ T cells from peripheral blood mononuclear cells, taken in the second trimester of pregnancy. The source is a female donor with multiple sclerosis, enrolled in a pregnancy study.

V and J are TRBV4-1 and TRBJ1-2; TRBD1 matches at 12 bases. V lost 0 bases, J lost 8 bases, and 4 bases stayed unmatched. The CDR3 totals 15 residues. Germline CDR1 is MGHRA and CDR2 is YSYEKL. The chain's CDR3 is CASSQEGQGARGYTF. The CDR3, as DNA: TGCGCCAGCAGCCAAGAGGGACAGGGGGCGAGGGGCTACACCTTC.

Worth noting for this clone: The sample contains more than one DNA sequence encoding this CDR3. This sequence joins TRBV27 and TRBJ1-1; weak D call: TRBD1 (5 bases). This CDR3 spans 13 amino acids. V was cut by 4 bases and J by 0 bases, with 6 bases left in between. Germline loops: CDR1 MNHEY, CDR2 SMNVEV (reference sequence). CDR3 coding DNA: TGTGCCAGCAGTTCAGGGATGAACACTGAAGCTTTCTTT. This gives the protein CASSSGMNTEAFF.

The rearrangement uses TRBV6-5 and TRBJ2-5, with TRBD1 matching over 9 bases. The CDR3 extends over 13 amino acids. V was clipped by 6 bases and J by 4 bases; unmatched bases: 3. Germline CDR1 MNHEY, CDR2 SVGAGI. The DNA for the CDR3 is TGTGCCAGCAGCAAGGGACAGGGAGAGACCCAGTACTTC. It codes for CASSKGQGETQYF.

The J gene is TRBJ2-5, the V gene TRBV6-1, with TRBD2 matching 9 bases. The CDR3 runs 15 residues. From germline, CDR1 is MNHNS and CDR2 SASEGT. With V trimmed by 0 bases and J by 5 bases, 4 bases remained unmatched. CDR3 nucleotides: TGTGCCAGCAGTGAAGCGGCGGGAGGGCTGGAGACCCAGTACTTC. This translates into CASSEAAGGLETQYF.

The chain carries TRBV14 and TRBJ1-2; TRBD1 might be the D (5 bases). The CDR3 has 13 amino acids. Deletions cut 1 base from V and 8 bases from J, with 11 bases between. Germline-derived CDR1 and CDR2 are SGHDN and FVKESK. The CDR3 reads CASSQVGGEGYTF. The CDR3 nucleotides are TGTGCCAGCAGCCAAGTGGGAGGGGAAGGCTACACCTTC.

This clone was recorded a few times. The chain has TRBV10-2 and TRBJ1-1; D gene uncertain. With 7 bases removed from V and 0 bases from J, the gap between germline ends came to 12 bases. The V gene's germline CDR1 is WSHSY and CDR2 SAAADI. The CDR3 length is 14 residues. The CDR3 bases are TGCGCCAGCAAGGCGGGCGCGATGAACACTGAAGCTTTCTTT. Residues: CASKAGAMNTEAFF.

The V call is TRBV29-1, the J call TRBJ2-5, with a weak D call TRBD1 (7 bases). The CDR3 runs to 13 residues. Trimming took off 2 bases at V and 5 bases at J, with 12 bases between the two ends. From germline, CDR1 is SQVTM and CDR2 ANQGSEA. The CDR3 DNA reads as TGCAGCGTTGAACTAGCAGGGGGGGAGACCCAGTACTTC. As protein: CSVELAGGETQYF.

The V gene is TRBV4-2, the J gene TRBJ2-7; D possibly corresponds to TRBD2 (6 bases). With 0 bases removed from V and 4 bases from J, the gap between germline ends came to 16 bases. From germline, CDR1 is LGHNA and CDR2 YNFKEQ. This CDR3 has 16 amino acids. CDR3 coding DNA: TGTGCCAGCAGCCAAGAAGAGAGGGGAGGTTATTACGAGCAGTACTTC. Amino acid sequence: CASSQEERGGYYEQYF.

This rearrangement joins TRBV28 to TRBJ2-7, with D hard to call. CDR3 length: 13 amino acids. Germline CDR1 is MDHEN and CDR2 is SYDVKM. V lost 3 bases and J 0 bases, leaving 6 bases between the germline ends. CDR3 nucleotide sequence: TGTGCCAGCAGTTTGGGCGTCTCCTACGAGCAGTACTTC. Translating gives CASSLGVSYEQYF. Looking up the rest from reference TRBV28 and TRBJ2-7 gives the full variable domain: DVKVTQSSRYLVKRTGEKVFLECVQDMDHENMFWYRQDPGLGLRLIYFSYDVKMKEKGDIPEGYSVSREKKERFSLILESASTNQTSMYLCASSLGVSYEQYFGPGTRLTVT.

V and J are TRBV30 and TRBJ1-2, with D hard to call. Germline lookup yields CDR1 GTSNPN and CDR2 SVGIG (reference sequence). Between the trimmed V and J ends, which lost 5 bases and 2 bases, there was a span of 15 bases. This CDR3 contains 14 residues. The CDR3 loop is CAWAPGLPNYGYTF. CDR3 nucleotides: TGTGCCTGGGCTCCCGGGTTGCCCAACTATGGCTACACCTTC.

The V and J genes are TRBV19 and TRBJ1-2; D is perhaps TRBD1 (5 bases). Germline CDR1 LNHDA, CDR2 SQIVND (reference sequence). V was pared by 7 bases and J by 3 bases, with 12 bases between. The CDR3 is 13 residues long. CDR3 region: CASNPGGDYGYTF. The CDR3 DNA reads TGTGCCAGTAACCCTGGAGGGGACTATGGCTACACCTTC.

The chain employs TRBV4-1 and TRBJ2-7; D is undetermined. Trimming took off 0 bases at V and 0 bases at J, with 6 bases between the two ends. Germline V CDR1 and CDR2: MGHRA, YSYEKL. The CDR3 extends over 14 amino acids. CDR3 sequence: CASSQETYSYEQYF. The DNA for the CDR3 is TGCGCCAGCAGCCAAGAAACCTACTCCTACGAGCAGTACTTC.

The rearrangement links TRBV6-5 to TRBJ2-5, with no clear D. V shed 6 bases and J shed 2 bases, with 10 bases lying between them. Germline CDR1 reads MNHEY; CDR2 reads SVGAGI. This CDR3 is 13 amino acids long. The CDR3 nucleotides are TGTGCCAGCAGAGTCCAGATACAAGAGACCCAGTACTTC. Its translation: CASRVQIQETQYF.

This chain links TRBV7-9 with TRBJ2-3; TRBD1 aligns across 8 bases. The CDR3 has 15 residues. The germline V gene encodes CDR1 SEHNR and CDR2 FQNEAQ (reference sequence). V gave up 1 base and J gave up 5 bases; unmatched junction bases: 5. Here the CDR3 DNA reads TGTGCCAGCAGCTTAGGTGCAGGGGGCTTAGATACGCAGTATTTT. Translated: CASSLGAGGLDTQYF.

The chain joins TRBV30 to TRBJ1-5, with 12 bases lining up with TRBD1. V lost 3 bases to trimming and J lost 7 bases; unmatched junction nucleotides: 10. The CDR3 runs to 16 residues. Germline V gene lookup returns CDR1 GTSNPN and CDR2 SVGIG (reference sequence). The CDR3 sequence is CAWSRGQGALGQPQHF. The DNA for the CDR3 is TGTGCCTGGAGCCGGGGACAGGGGGCCCTCGGCCAGCCCCAGCATTTT.

This clone has only one observation. This chain connects TRBV28 to TRBJ1-5; TRBD1 matches at 9 bases. The CDR3 has 20 amino acids. The V and J ends lost 3 bases and 0 bases, in that order; junction bases with no gene match: 15. CDR1 MDHEN and CDR2 SYDVKM come from the germline V gene. The CDR3 is CASSLLRDRAVIYSNQPQHF. DNA of the CDR3: TGTGCCAGCAGTTTGCTCCGGGACAGGGCCGTAATTTATAGCAATCAGCCCCAGCATTTT.